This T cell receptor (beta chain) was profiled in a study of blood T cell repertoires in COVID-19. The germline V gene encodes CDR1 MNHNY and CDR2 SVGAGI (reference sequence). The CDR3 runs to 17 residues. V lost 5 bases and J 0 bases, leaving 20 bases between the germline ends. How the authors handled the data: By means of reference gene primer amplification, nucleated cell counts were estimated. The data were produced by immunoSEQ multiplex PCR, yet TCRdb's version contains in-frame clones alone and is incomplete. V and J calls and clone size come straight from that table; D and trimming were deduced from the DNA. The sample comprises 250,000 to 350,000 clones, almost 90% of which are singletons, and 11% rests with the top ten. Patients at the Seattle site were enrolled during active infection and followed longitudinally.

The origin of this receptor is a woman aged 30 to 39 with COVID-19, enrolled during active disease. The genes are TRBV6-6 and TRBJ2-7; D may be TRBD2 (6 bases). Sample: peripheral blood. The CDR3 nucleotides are TGTGCCAGCAGTCCCATTTACCGGGACTCAAGCTCCTACGAGCAGTACTTC. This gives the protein CASSPIYRDSSSYEQYF.